The 27 T cell receptor beta chains below were found in one sample sequenced in a study of human T cells and chemical hapten exposure (dated by TCRdb to about 2021). Receptor amplification or capture employed RACE. Instrument on record: NextSeq 500. TCRdb reprocessed the public reads (quality trimming at Q25 with fastp, clone calling with MiXCR) and kept in-frame beta chains. Rows are combined by CDR3 protein, so each entry shows the most common genes and DNA. The sample records roughly 360,000 distinct CDR3 sequences, approximately 4.4% of which are singletons. Jointly, the top ten make up 2% to 2.5% of the sample. Per the publication, the time point label means: patch test 1, 2 weeks after DPC sensitization. The treatment or condition label, read with the paper, signifies: therapeutic diphenylcyclopropenone sensitization with weekly scalp DPC. Sequencing was performed on whole blood, taken in connection with sensitization to the hapten diphenylcyclopropenone (DPC). These receptors originate from a woman aged 45-59 years with alopecia areata. Some clones in this sample may be carry-over from other donors' samples.

The chain links TRBV4-1 to TRBJ1-6, with D unclear. V gave up 1 base and J gave up 11 bases, with 18 bases separating them. This CDR3 comprises 16 residues. Looked up from germline, CDR1 is MGHRA and CDR2 is YSYEKL. The CDR3 DNA sequence: TGCGCCAGCAGCCAAGGTCGTCTGGGCGGTAGGGCACCCCTCCACTTT. Encoded protein: CASSQGRLGGRAPLHF.

The genes are TRBV21-1 and TRBJ2-6; TRBD1 reflects the table's D call only, with no check against the DNA. TRBV21-1 is shown as a pseudogene. This CDR3 contains 20 residues. CDR3 bases: TGTGCCAGCAGCAAAGTGGATTACAGGGAGAGTCTCTGGGGGGCCAACGTCCTGACTTTC. Translation gives CASSKVDYRESLWGANVLTF.

This clonotype was seen ten or more times. This chain connects TRBV7-2 to TRBJ1-5, with D maybe TRBD1 (5 bases). The V end lost 3 bases, the J end lost 1 base, and 10 bases lay between the germline ends. CDR1 and CDR2 (germline): SGHTA, FQGNSA. CDR3 length equals 15 residues. The CDR3, as DNA: TGTGCCAGCAGCTTTTGGCCAGGGAGCAATCAGCCCCAGCATTTT. Translation: CASSFWPGSNQPQHF.

This clonotype showed up just a few times. This rearrangement joins TRBV7-3 to TRBJ2-5; the D gene is possibly TRBD2 (5 bases). Trimming pared 6 bases from V and 2 bases from J, leaving 10 bases between. The length of the CDR3 is 13 residues. Germline V gene lookup returns CDR1 SGHTA and CDR2 FQGTGA. The CDR3 loop reads CASSRTLQETQYF. The CDR3, as DNA: TGTGCCAGCAGTCGGACTCTTCAAGAGACCCAGTACTTC.

This clonotype was detected a few times. V is TRBV6-1 and J is TRBJ1-5, with unresolved D. CDR1 and CDR2 (germline): MNHNS, SASEGT. The CDR3 totals 13 residues. V was trimmed by 2 bases and J by 11 bases, leaving 13 bases between them. The CDR3 spells CASSEFPLTSQHF. In nucleotides, the CDR3 is TGTGCCAGCAGTGAATTCCCATTGACGTCCCAGCATTTT.

This clonotype appeared a few times. The chain is built from TRBV3-1 and TRBJ2-2; D is unclear. V dropped 5 bases and J dropped 0 bases, with 10 bases sitting between them. Germline V gene lookup returns CDR1 LGHDT and CDR2 YNNKEL (reference sequence). This CDR3 region has 15 residues. As DNA, the CDR3 is TGTGCCAGCAGCTTCAGGCCCACGAACACCGGGGAGCTGTTTTTT. Protein: CASSFRPTNTGELFF.

This clonotype occurred a few times. The chain links TRBV12-3 or TRBV12-4 to TRBJ1-2; no clear D gene. The CDR3 sequence is 12 residues long. V was cut by 8 bases and J by 7 bases, with 14 bases left in between. This CDR3 is CASSTGFTGYTF. The CDR3 nucleotides are TGTGCCAGCTCAACCGGGTTTACTGGCTACACCTTC.

The chain has TRBV12-3 or TRBV12-4 and TRBJ2-1; D gene unclear. The CDR3 covers 13 residues. Between the trimmed V and J ends, which lost 5 bases and 5 bases, there was a span of 10 bases. The CDR3: CASSAYVNNEQFF. For the CDR3, the DNA is TGTGCCAGCAGTGCCTATGTTAACAATGAGCAGTTCTTC.

This clonotype was seen only a few times. The rearrangement joins TRBV29-1 to TRBJ2-7; the D gene is possibly TRBD1 (5 bases). V lost 4 bases and J 1 base, leaving 11 bases between the germline ends. Germline lookup yields CDR1 SQVTM and CDR2 ANQGSEA. The CDR3 contains 13 residues. CDR3 sequence: CSVVREPSYEQYF. The CDR3 bases are TGCAGCGTTGTCAGGGAACCGTCCTACGAGCAGTACTTC.

CDR3 nucleotides: TGTGCCAGCAGTGTGGACAGGGCAAAGTACACTGAAGCTTTCTTT. It is translated as CASSVDRAKYTEAFF. The V gene is TRBV6-2 or TRBV6-3, the J gene TRBJ1-1, with 8 bases aligning to TRBD1. Germline lookup yields CDR1 MNHEY and CDR2 SVGEGT. The CDR3 has 15 amino acids. The V gene end was trimmed by 5 bases and the J gene end by 3 bases; junction bases not matched to a gene: 8.

This clonotype was seen ten or more times. The chain joins TRBV28 to TRBJ2-7; TRBD1 aligns across 8 bases. The CDR3 covers 13 residues. The germline gives CDR1 MDHEN, CDR2 SYDVKM. Unmatched junction bases numbered 6, after V lost 6 bases and J lost 5 bases. The CDR3 reads CASRGQGSHEQYF. CDR3 DNA sequence: TGTGCCAGCAGAGGACAGGGAAGCCACGAGCAGTACTTC.

This chain joins TRBV7-2 and TRBJ2-7; D ambiguous. The CDR3 sequence is 14 residues long. Per the germline V gene, CDR1 is SGHTA and CDR2 is FQGNSA. Deletions cut 5 bases from V and 2 bases from J, with 13 bases between. The chain's CDR3 is CASSPNPTPYEQYF. Written as DNA, the CDR3 is TGTGCCAGCAGCCCGAATCCTACTCCCTACGAGCAGTACTTC.

The sample holds many counts of this clonotype. V is TRBV28 and J is TRBJ1-5, with 7 nucleotides matching TRBD1. This CDR3 spans 14 amino acids. Looked up from germline, CDR1 is MDHEN and CDR2 is SYDVKM. With 3 bases clipped from V and 6 bases from J, the junction kept 5 bases outside the gene matches. The CDR3 loop reads CASSFRQGGQPQHF. The CDR3 DNA reads TGTGCCAGCAGTTTTAGACAGGGAGGTCAGCCCCAGCATTTT.

This clonotype was detected a few times. The rearrangement uses TRBV12-3 or TRBV12-4 and TRBJ2-5; D call uncertain. Trimming took 6 bases from V and 3 from J, leaving 5 bases between them. The CDR3 spans 11 residues. The CDR3 loop is CASRQEETQYF. The CDR3 nucleotides read TGTGCCAGCAGGCAGGAAGAGACCCAGTACTTC.

This clonotype occurred many times. V usage is TRBV6-5 and J usage is TRBJ1-1; a weak D match, TRBD1 (5 bases). The germline CDR1 and CDR2 sequences are MNHEY and SVGAGI. V shed 0 bases and J shed 6 bases, with 11 bases lying between them. This CDR3 region has 14 residues. The CDR3: CASSYSPGSSEAFF. The CDR3 bases are TGTGCCAGCAGTTACTCACCAGGGAGCTCTGAAGCTTTCTTT.

This clonotype was picked up many times. The gene calls are TRBV2 and TRBJ1-5; 9 bases line up with TRBD1. J was trimmed by 7 bases and V by 5 bases; bases with no gene match: 6. This CDR3 region has 14 residues. Germline loops: CDR1 SNHLY, CDR2 FYNNEI. The CDR3 spells CASSLQGAEQPQHF. The DNA for the CDR3 is TGTGCCAGCAGTCTACAGGGGGCTGAGCAGCCCCAGCATTTT.

This clonotype has at least ten counts. V is TRBV9 and J is TRBJ2-3, with TRBD1 matching 10 bases. V gave up 5 bases and J gave up 7 bases; unmatched junction bases: 7. Germline CDR1 SGDLS, CDR2 YYNGEE. The CDR3 is 14 residues long. CDR3 sequence reads: CASSGTGAPNTQYF. The CDR3 region has the DNA TGTGCCAGCAGTGGGACAGGGGCCCCTAATACGCAGTATTTT.

This chain joins TRBV30 and TRBJ1-1, with a tentative D call TRBD1 (5 bases). The CDR3 length is 14 residues. CDR1 and CDR2 from the germline V gene are GTSNPN and SVGIG (reference sequence). Trimming removed 4 bases from V and 2 bases from J, with 14 bases in between. CDR3 loop: CAWNWDGTNTEAFF. The CDR3 DNA reads as TGTGCCTGGAATTGGGACGGAACTAACACTGAAGCTTTCTTT.

This clonotype came up a few times. The chain carries TRBV27 and TRBJ1-4; possibly TRBD1 for D (5 bases). Germline V CDR1 and CDR2: MNHEY, SMNVEV (reference sequence). The CDR3 length is 14 residues. Trimming shortened V by 3 bases and J by 6 bases, and 11 bases separated the two germline ends. CDR3 residues: CASSFNRRDEKLFF. In DNA, the CDR3 is TGTGCCAGCAGTTTTAACAGGCGGGATGAAAAACTGTTTTTT.

This clonotype has more than one count but fewer than ten. The chain joins TRBV28 to TRBJ2-7; D is possibly TRBD2 (6 bases). With 5 bases removed from V and 3 bases from J, the gap between germline ends came to 17 bases. The germline CDR1 and CDR2 sequences are MDHEN and SYDVKM. The CDR3 is made up of 15 amino acids. The DNA of the CDR3 is TGTGCCAGCAGTCAATATAGCGGAGCCAGCTACGAGCAGTACTTC. This encodes CASSQYSGASYEQYF.

This clonotype was seen many times. The chain links TRBV29-1 to TRBJ2-5, with D perhaps TRBD1 (6 bases). V shed 5 bases and J shed 4 bases, with 11 bases lying between them. Germline values: CDR1 SQVTM, CDR2 ANQGSEA. The CDR3 length is 12 residues. CDR3 region: CSVKGEGETQYF. CDR3 bases: TGCAGCGTTAAGGGGGAAGGAGAGACCCAGTACTTC.

V usage is TRBV15 and J usage is TRBJ2-7; weak D call: TRBD2 (6 bases). CDR3 length equals 15 residues. Trimming removed 0 bases at V and 5 bases at J, with 14 bases between. CDR1 is LNHNV, CDR2 YYDKDF, per germline (reference sequence). The CDR3 here is CATSRDLREEDEQYF. DNA for the CDR3: TGTGCCACCAGCAGAGATCTTAGGGAGGAAGACGAGCAGTACTTC.

This clonotype was counted many times. V usage is TRBV11-2 and J usage is TRBJ2-1; D is unclear. Trimming cost V 6 bases and J 7 bases, with 13 bases left between them. In germline, CDR1 is SGHAT, CDR2 FQNNGV. This CDR3 contains 13 residues. The CDR3 bases are TGTGCCAGCAGTTCTAGGTGGGTTAATGAGCAGTTCTTC. Its translation: CASSSRWVNEQFF.

Ten or more counts support this clonotype. This chain connects TRBV29-1 to TRBJ2-1, with D possibly TRBD1 on 5 matching bases. This CDR3 has 14 residues. The ends were cut back, 6 bases at V and 1 base at J, with 13 bases in the middle. CDR1 is SQVTM and CDR2 is ANQGSEA in the germline V gene. The CDR3 reads CSVENRMSYNEQFF. The CDR3 region has the DNA TGCAGCGTCGAGAACAGGATGTCCTACAATGAGCAGTTCTTC.

V is TRBV7-2 and J is TRBJ2-4; 10 positions agree with TRBD2. Germline V CDR1 and CDR2: SGHTA, FQGNSA. V shed 4 bases, J shed 0 bases, and the junction held 6 bases outside the gene matches. This CDR3 has 17 residues. The CDR3 coding sequence is TGTGCCAGCAGCTCCCGGACTAGCGGCTTAGCCAAAAACATTCAGTACTTC. Translated: CASSSRTSGLAKNIQYF. The whole variable domain, filled in from reference TRBV7-2 and TRBJ2-4, reads GAGVSQSPSNKVTEKGKDVELRCDPISGHTALYWYRQSLGQGLEFLIYFQGNSAPDKSGLPSDRFSAERTGGSVSTLTIQRTQQEDSAVYLCASSSRTSGLAKNIQYFGAGTRLSVL.

This clonotype was observed at least ten times. This chain uses TRBV6-1 with TRBJ1-6; 9 bases map to TRBD1. V shed 9 bases and J 7 bases; nucleotides not matched to a gene: 4. Germline loops: CDR1 MNHNS, CDR2 SASEGT. This CDR3 spans 13 amino acids. CDR3 nucleotides: TGTGCCAGTAACAGGGGGCAAAATTCACCCCTCCACTTT. Its protein product is CASNRGQNSPLHF.

The chain joins TRBV25-1 to TRBJ2-4, with TRBD1 matching over 8 bases. V gave up 8 bases and J gave up 6 bases; unmatched junction bases: 6. CDR3 length equals 13 residues. Germline CDR1 reads MGHDK; CDR2 reads SYGVNS. The CDR3 nucleotides read TGTGCCAGCTTTGACAGGGGCTTAAACATTCAGTACTTC. This codes for CASFDRGLNIQYF.